This TCR beta chain was recovered during a study of blood T cell repertoires in COVID-19. Clones were read by immunoSEQ multiplex PCR, and TCRdb kept only the in-frame ones, dropping some. The sample gives approximately 150,000 clones, over 80% of which show up once; roughly 13% is in the top ten. Trimming removed 9 bases from V and 2 bases from J; junction bases left unmatched: 11. The length of the CDR3 is 16 residues. Germline V lookup: CDR1 KGHDR, CDR2 SFDVKD. The receptor was derived from a man between 65 and 79 years old who had recovered from COVID-19. This chain links TRBV24-1 with TRBJ2-1, with TRBD2 matching 8 bases. Sequenced: peripheral blood. The CDR3 sequence is CATSSGGAGPYNEQFF. The CDR3 coding sequence is TGTGCCACCTCGAGCGGGGGTGCGGGACCCTACAATGAGCAGTTCTTC.